This is a list of T cell receptor beta chains from one sample in a study of identical twins. MiXCR was run by TCRdb on the 5' RACE reads, yielding one entry per CDR3 protein. The sample has about 690,000 distinct CDR3 sequences; around 6% are singletons. The sequenced material came from naive T cells sorted from blood. These TCRs come from a man younger than 35 in good health. CDR3s include the opening cysteine and the closing phenylalanine or tryptophan. A D gene is named only where the DNA matches it firmly. Rows give clone size only sometimes, using once, few, many, or a class for an expanded clone.

v_gene: TRBV4-2
abundance: many
d_gene: TRBD1
j_gene: TRBJ2-1
CDR3aa: CASSQARGNEQFF
CDR3nt: TGTGCCAGCAGCCAAGCCAGGGGGAATGAGCAGTTCTTC

v_gene: TRBV12-3/TRBV12-4
abundance: many
d_gene: TRBD1
j_gene: TRBJ1-5
CDR3aa: CASSPTGGSNQPQHF
CDR3nt: TGTGCCAGCAGTCCCACAGGGGGCAGCAATCAGCCCCAGCATTTT

v_gene: TRBV24-1
abundance: many
d_gene: -
j_gene: TRBJ2-1
CDR3aa: CATSDTKTPPTYNEQFF
CDR3nt: TGTGCCACCAGTGATACCAAGACTCCTCCTACTTACAATGAGCAGTTCTTC

v_gene: TRBV12-3/TRBV12-4
abundance: many
d_gene: -
j_gene: TRBJ1-4
CDR3aa: CASSTPTSRNEKLFF
CDR3nt: TGTGCCAGCAGTACCCCAACCTCACGGAATGAAAAACTGTTTTTT

v_gene: TRBV7-7
abundance: many
d_gene: TRBD1
j_gene: TRBJ2-1
CDR3aa: CASSLAPGQSHNEQFF
CDR3nt: TGTGCCAGCAGCTTAGCGCCGGGACAGAGCCACAATGAGCAGTTCTTC

v_gene: TRBV11-2
abundance: many
d_gene: TRBD2
j_gene: TRBJ2-5
CDR3aa: CASSAGPSGQTQYF
CDR3nt: TGTGCCAGCAGCGCCGGACCTAGCGGGCAGACCCAGTACTTC

v_gene: TRBV5-1
abundance: few
d_gene: TRBD1
j_gene: TRBJ1-1
CDR3aa: CASSSRGGASEAFF
CDR3nt: TGCGCCAGCAGCTCCAGGGGGGGGGCTTCTGAAGCTTTCTTT

v_gene: TRBV6-1
abundance: many
d_gene: TRBD1
j_gene: TRBJ2-1
CDR3aa: CASKKQGVGSYNEQFF
CDR3nt: TGTGCCAGCAAGAAACAGGGGGTTGGGTCCTACAATGAGCAGTTCTTC

v_gene: TRBV20-1
abundance: many
d_gene: TRBD2
j_gene: TRBJ2-1
CDR3aa: CSAGDRSFSGIYDEQFF
CDR3nt: TGCAGTGCTGGCGACCGGAGCTTTAGCGGGATATACGATGAGCAGTTCTTC

v_gene: TRBV5-5
abundance: many
d_gene: -
j_gene: TRBJ2-1
CDR3aa: CASSLVVINYNEQFF
CDR3nt: TGTGCCAGCAGCTTGGTGGTGATAAACTACAATGAGCAGTTCTTC

v_gene: TRBV28
abundance: -
d_gene: -
j_gene: TRBJ2-1
CDR3aa: CASRLDGVYNEQFF
CDR3nt: TGTGCCAGCAGATTGGACGGGGTCTACAATGAGCAGTTCTTC

v_gene: TRBV3-1
abundance: few
d_gene: -
j_gene: TRBJ1-2
CDR3aa: CASSQPPADRACILCGYTF
CDR3nt: TGTGCCAGCAGCCAGCCTCCAGCCGACCGGGCGTGTATCCTGTGCGGCTACACCTTC

v_gene: TRBV30
abundance: few
d_gene: TRBD2
j_gene: TRBJ2-7
CDR3aa: CAWSSGRSYEQYF
CDR3nt: TGTGCCTGGAGTAGCGGGAGATCCTACGAGCAGTACTTC

v_gene: TRBV20-1
abundance: many
d_gene: TRBD2
j_gene: TRBJ2-1
CDR3aa: CSGRGGTSGSRGEQFF
CDR3nt: TGCAGTGGTAGAGGTGGGACTAGCGGGAGTCGGGGTGAGCAGTTCTTC

v_gene: TRBV6-1
abundance: many
d_gene: -
j_gene: TRBJ2-5
CDR3aa: CASRRGGEETQYF
CDR3nt: TGTGCCAGCAGAAGAGGTGGGGAAGAGACCCAGTACTTC

v_gene: TRBV25-1
abundance: few
d_gene: TRBD1
j_gene: TRBJ2-1
CDR3aa: CASSDRGREDRQQFF
CDR3nt: TGTGCCAGCAGTGACAGGGGGCGAGAAGACCGTCAGCAGTTCTTC

v_gene: TRBV29-1
abundance: many
d_gene: -
j_gene: TRBJ2-3
CDR3aa: CSVQRNTGPSTDTQYF
CDR3nt: TGCAGCGTCCAGAGGAACACGGGACCGAGCACAGATACGCAGTATTTT

v_gene: TRBV14
abundance: -
d_gene: -
j_gene: TRBJ1-5
CDR3aa: CASSQAGFNQPQHF
CDR3nt: TGTGCCAGCAGCCAAGCAGGATTCAATCAGCCCCAGCATTTT

v_gene: TRBV20-1
abundance: -
d_gene: TRBD2
j_gene: TRBJ2-1
CDR3aa: CSAPHYPGLAGSDEQFF
CDR3nt: TGCAGTGCTCCACATTACCCGGGACTAGCGGGAAGCGATGAGCAGTTCTTC

v_gene: TRBV7-2
abundance: few
d_gene: TRBD2
j_gene: TRBJ2-3
CDR3aa: CASGETSGSLDTQYF
CDR3nt: TGTGCCAGCGGAGAGACTAGCGGGAGTCTGGATACGCAGTATTTT

v_gene: TRBV25-1
abundance: many
d_gene: -
j_gene: TRBJ1-2
CDR3aa: CASSDWGNYGYTF
CDR3nt: TGTGCCAGCAGTGACTGGGGAAACTATGGCTACACCTTC

v_gene: TRBV2
abundance: many
d_gene: -
j_gene: TRBJ1-4
CDR3aa: CASSVNPAISVSTNEKLFF
CDR3nt: TGTGCCAGCAGTGTTAACCCTGCCATCTCCGTCTCAACTAATGAAAAACTGTTTTTT

v_gene: TRBV12-3/TRBV12-4
abundance: -
d_gene: TRBD1
j_gene: TRBJ1-2
CDR3aa: CASSPLTGDGYTF
CDR3nt: TGTGCCAGCAGTCCCCTAACAGGGGATGGCTACACCTTC

v_gene: TRBV10-3
abundance: many
d_gene: TRBD1
j_gene: TRBJ2-7
CDR3aa: CAMGTGIYEQYF
CDR3nt: TGTGCCATGGGGACAGGGATCTACGAGCAGTACTTC

v_gene: TRBV9
abundance: -
d_gene: TRBD2
j_gene: TRBJ2-1
CDR3aa: CASSAPPGLAGLYNEQFF
CDR3nt: TGTGCCAGCAGCGCACCACCGGGACTAGCGGGACTGTACAATGAGCAGTTCTTC

v_gene: TRBV29-1
abundance: many
d_gene: -
j_gene: TRBJ2-6
CDR3aa: CSARTANVLTF
CDR3nt: TGCAGCGCCAGGACGGCCAACGTCCTGACTTTC

v_gene: TRBV20-1
abundance: -
d_gene: TRBD2
j_gene: TRBJ2-5
CDR3aa: CSARGGGKETQYF
CDR3nt: TGCAGTGCTAGAGGGGGGGGGAAAGAGACCCAGTACTTC

v_gene: TRBV7-9
abundance: many
d_gene: TRBD2
j_gene: TRBJ2-3
CDR3aa: CASSRVSGRTDTQYF
CDR3nt: TGTGCCAGCAGCCGCGTAAGCGGGAGGACAGATACGCAGTATTTT

v_gene: TRBV19
abundance: few
d_gene: -
j_gene: TRBJ2-5
CDR3aa: CASSIAGQETQYF
CDR3nt: TGTGCCAGTAGTATTGCCGGGCAAGAGACCCAGTACTTC

v_gene: TRBV25-1
abundance: once
d_gene: -
j_gene: TRBJ2-1
CDR3aa: CASSDLGGANEQFF
CDR3nt: TGTGCCAGCAGTGACTTGGGGGGGGCGAACGAGCAGTTCTTC

v_gene: TRBV5-1
abundance: -
d_gene: TRBD2
j_gene: TRBJ2-2
CDR3aa: CASSLTSGTGELFF
CDR3nt: TGCGCCAGCAGCTTGACTAGCGGCACCGGGGAGCTGTTTTTT

v_gene: TRBV7-2
abundance: few
d_gene: -
j_gene: TRBJ2-7
CDR3aa: CASSPGLGYQGYEQYF
CDR3nt: TGTGCCAGCAGCCCCGGCCTGGGATATCAAGGCTACGAGCAGTACTTC